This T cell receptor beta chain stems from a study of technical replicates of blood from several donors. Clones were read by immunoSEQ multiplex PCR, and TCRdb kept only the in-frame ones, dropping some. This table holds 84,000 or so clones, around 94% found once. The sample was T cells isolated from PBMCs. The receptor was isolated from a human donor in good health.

CDR3 amino acids: CARIKIAGYQETQYF. CDR3 nucleotide sequence: TGTGCCAGGATAAAAATAGCCGGTTACCAAGAGACCCAGTACTTC. The gene calls are TRBV19 and TRBJ2-5; no clear D. CDR1 is LNHDA, CDR2 SQIVND, per germline (reference sequence). Deletions cut 9 bases from V and 0 bases from J, with 17 bases between. This CDR3 spans 15 amino acids.